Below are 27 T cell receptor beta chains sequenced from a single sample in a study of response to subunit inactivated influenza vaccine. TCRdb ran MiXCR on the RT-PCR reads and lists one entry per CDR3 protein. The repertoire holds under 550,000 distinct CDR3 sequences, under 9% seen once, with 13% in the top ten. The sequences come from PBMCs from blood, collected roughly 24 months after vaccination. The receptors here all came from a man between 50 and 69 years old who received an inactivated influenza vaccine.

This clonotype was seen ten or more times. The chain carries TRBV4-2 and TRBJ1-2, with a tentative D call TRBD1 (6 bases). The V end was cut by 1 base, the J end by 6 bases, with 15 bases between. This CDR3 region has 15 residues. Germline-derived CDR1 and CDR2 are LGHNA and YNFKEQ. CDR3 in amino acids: CASSQAPTGFDGYTF. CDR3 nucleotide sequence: TGTGCCAGCAGCCAAGCCCCTACAGGGTTTGATGGCTACACCTTC.

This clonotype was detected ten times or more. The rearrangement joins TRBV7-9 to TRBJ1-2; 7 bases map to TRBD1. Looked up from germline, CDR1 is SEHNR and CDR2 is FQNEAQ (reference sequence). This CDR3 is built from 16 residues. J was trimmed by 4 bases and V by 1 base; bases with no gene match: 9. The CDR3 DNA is TGTGCCAGCAGCTTAGAGGGCCGGCGGGACAGCTATGGCTACACCTTC. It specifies CASSLEGRRDSYGYTF.

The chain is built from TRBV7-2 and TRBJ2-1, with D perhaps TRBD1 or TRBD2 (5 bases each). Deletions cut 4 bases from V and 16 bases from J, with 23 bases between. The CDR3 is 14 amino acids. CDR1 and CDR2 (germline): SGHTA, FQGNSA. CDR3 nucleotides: TGTGCCAGCAGCTCTCAGGGACGGGCCACGACCTCCTTCTTC. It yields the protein CASSSQGRATTSFF.

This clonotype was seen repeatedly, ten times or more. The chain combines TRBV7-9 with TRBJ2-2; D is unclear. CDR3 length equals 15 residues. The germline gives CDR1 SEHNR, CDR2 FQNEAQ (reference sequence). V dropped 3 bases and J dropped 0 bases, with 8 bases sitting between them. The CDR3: CASSLRSSNTGELFF. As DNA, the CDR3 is TGTGCCAGCAGCTTGCGGAGTTCGAACACCGGGGAGCTGTTTTTT.

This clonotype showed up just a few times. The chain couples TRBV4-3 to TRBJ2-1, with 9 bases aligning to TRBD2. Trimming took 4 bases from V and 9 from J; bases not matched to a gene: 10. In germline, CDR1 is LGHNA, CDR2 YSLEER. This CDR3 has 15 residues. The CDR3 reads CASSPLPGTSSEQFF. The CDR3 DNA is TGCGCCAGCAGCCCGCTGCCCGGGACTAGCAGTGAGCAGTTCTTC.

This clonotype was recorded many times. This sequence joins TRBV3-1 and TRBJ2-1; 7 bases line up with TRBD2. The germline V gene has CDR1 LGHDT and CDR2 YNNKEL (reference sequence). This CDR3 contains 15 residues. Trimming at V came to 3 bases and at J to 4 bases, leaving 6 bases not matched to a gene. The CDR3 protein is CASSQRLAVYNEQFF. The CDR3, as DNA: TGTGCCAGCAGCCAGAGGCTAGCGGTATACAATGAGCAGTTCTTC.

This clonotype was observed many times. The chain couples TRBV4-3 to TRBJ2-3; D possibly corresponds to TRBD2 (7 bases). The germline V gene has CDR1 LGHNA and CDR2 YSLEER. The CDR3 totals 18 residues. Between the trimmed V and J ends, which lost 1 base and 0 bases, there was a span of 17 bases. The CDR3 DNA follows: TGCGCCAGCAGCCAAGGGAGGGGCGGGGGCATAAGCACAGATACGCAGTATTTT. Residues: CASSQGRGGGISTDTQYF.

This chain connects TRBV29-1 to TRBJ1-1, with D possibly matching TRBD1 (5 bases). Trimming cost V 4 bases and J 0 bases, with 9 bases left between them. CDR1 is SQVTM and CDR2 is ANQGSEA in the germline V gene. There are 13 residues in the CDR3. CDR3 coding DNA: TGCAGCGTTGGTCCAGGGATGAACACTGAAGCTTTCTTT. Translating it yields CSVGPGMNTEAFF.

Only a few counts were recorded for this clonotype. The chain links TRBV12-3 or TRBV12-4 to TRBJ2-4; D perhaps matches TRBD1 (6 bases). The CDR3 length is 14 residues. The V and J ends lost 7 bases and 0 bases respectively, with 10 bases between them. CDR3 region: CASTMTGAKNIQYF. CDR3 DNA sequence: TGTGCCAGCACCATGACAGGAGCCAAAAACATTCAGTACTTC.

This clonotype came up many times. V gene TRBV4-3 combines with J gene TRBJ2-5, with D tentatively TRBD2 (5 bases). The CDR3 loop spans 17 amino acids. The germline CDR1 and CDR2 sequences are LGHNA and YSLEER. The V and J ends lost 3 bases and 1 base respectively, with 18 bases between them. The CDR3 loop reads CASSQAPTRGIQETQYF. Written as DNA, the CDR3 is TGCGCCAGCAGCCAGGCCCCTACACGGGGAATCCAAGAGACCCAGTACTTC.

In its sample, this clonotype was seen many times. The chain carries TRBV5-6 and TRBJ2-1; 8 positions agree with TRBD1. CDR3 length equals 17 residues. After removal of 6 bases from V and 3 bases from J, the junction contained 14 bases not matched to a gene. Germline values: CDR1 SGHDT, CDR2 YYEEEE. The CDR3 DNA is TGTGCCAGCACCCTGCTAATTCAGGGGGCTGACTACAATGAGCAGTTCTTC. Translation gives CASTLLIQGADYNEQFF.

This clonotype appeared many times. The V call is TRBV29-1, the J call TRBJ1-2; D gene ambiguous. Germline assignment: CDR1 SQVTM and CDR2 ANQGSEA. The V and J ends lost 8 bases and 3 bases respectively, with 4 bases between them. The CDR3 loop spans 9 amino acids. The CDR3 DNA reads TGCAGCTGTGACTATGGCTACACCTTC. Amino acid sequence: CSCDYGYTF.

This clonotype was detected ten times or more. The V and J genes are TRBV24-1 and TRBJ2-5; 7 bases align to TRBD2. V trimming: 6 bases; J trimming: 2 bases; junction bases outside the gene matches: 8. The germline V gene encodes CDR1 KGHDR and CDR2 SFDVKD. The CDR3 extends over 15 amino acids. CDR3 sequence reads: CATSKREGPQETQYF. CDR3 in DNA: TGTGCCACCAGTAAGAGGGAGGGCCCTCAAGAGACCCAGTACTTC.

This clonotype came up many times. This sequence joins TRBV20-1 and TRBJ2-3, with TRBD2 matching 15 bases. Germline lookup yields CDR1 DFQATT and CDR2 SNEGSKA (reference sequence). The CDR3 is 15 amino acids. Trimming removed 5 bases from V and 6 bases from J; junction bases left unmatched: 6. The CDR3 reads CSAYGLAGGRDTQYF. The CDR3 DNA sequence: TGCAGTGCTTATGGACTAGCGGGAGGGCGGGATACGCAGTATTTT.

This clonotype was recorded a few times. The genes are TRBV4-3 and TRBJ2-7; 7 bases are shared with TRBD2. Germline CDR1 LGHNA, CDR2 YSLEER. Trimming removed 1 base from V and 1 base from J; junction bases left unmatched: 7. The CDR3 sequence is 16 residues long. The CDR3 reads CASSQGPSGVSYEQYF. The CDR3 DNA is TGCGCCAGCAGCCAAGGACCCAGCGGGGTGTCCTACGAGCAGTACTTC.

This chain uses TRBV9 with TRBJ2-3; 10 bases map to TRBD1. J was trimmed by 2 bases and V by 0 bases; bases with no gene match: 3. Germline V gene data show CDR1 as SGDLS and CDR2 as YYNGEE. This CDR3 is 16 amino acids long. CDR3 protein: CASSVVGTGDTDTQYF. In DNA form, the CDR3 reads TGTGCCAGCAGCGTAGTGGGGACAGGGGACACAGATACGCAGTATTTT.

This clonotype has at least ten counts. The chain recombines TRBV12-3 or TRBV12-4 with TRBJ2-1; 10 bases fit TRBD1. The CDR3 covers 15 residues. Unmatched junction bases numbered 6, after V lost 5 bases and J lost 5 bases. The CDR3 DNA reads TGTGCCAGCAGTCTTGGGACAGGGGAGAACAATGAGCAGTTCTTC. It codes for CASSLGTGENNEQFF.

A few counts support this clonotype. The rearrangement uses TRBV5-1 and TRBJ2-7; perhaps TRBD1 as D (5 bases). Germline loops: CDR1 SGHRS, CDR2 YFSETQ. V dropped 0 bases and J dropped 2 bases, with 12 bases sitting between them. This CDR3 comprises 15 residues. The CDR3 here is CASSLGGYSTYEQYF. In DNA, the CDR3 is TGCGCCAGCAGCTTGGGGGGCTACTCTACCTACGAGCAGTACTTC.

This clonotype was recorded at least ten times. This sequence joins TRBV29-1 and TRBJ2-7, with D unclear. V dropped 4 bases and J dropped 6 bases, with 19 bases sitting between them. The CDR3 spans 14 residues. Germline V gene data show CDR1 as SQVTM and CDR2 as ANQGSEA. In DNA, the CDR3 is TGCAGCGTTGTAAGCCCCCTTGGCCTCCGCGAGCAGTACTTC. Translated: CSVVSPLGLREQYF.

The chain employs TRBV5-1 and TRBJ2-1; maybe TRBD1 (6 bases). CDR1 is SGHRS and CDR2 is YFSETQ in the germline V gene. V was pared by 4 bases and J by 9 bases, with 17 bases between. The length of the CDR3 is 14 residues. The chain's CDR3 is CASSTPGQRGEQFF. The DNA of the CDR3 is TGCGCCAGCAGCACCCCGGGACAACGGGGTGAGCAGTTCTTC.

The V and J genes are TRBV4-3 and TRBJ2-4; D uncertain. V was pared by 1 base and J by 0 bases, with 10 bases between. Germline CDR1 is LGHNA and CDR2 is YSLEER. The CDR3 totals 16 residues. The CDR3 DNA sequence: TGCGCCAGCAGCCAAGTCAACGGCCCAGCCAAAAACATTCAGTACTTC. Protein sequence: CASSQVNGPAKNIQYF.

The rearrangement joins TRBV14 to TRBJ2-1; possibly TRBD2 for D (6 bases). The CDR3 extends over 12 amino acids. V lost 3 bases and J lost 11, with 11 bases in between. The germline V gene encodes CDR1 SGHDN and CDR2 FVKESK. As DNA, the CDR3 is TGTGCCAGCAGCCACCCCGGGACTCAGCAGTTCTTC. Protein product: CASSHPGTQQFF.

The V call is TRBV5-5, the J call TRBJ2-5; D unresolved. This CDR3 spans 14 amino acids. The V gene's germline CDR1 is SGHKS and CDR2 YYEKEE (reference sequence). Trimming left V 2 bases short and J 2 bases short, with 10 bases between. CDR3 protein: CASSFPLTQETQYF. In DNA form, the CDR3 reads TGTGCCAGCAGCTTCCCTTTGACACAAGAGACCCAGTACTTC.

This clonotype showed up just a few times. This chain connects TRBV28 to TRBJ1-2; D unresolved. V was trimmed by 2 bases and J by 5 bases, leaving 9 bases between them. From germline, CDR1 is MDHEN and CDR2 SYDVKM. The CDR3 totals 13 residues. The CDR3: CASSLQERYGYTF. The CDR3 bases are TGTGCCAGCAGTTTACAAGAAAGATATGGCTACACCTTC.

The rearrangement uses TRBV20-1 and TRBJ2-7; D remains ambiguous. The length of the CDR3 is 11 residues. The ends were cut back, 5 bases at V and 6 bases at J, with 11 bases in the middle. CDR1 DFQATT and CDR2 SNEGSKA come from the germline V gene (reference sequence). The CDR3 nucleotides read TGCAGTGCTGCCACCTCCCGCGAGCAGTACTTC. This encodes CSAATSREQYF.

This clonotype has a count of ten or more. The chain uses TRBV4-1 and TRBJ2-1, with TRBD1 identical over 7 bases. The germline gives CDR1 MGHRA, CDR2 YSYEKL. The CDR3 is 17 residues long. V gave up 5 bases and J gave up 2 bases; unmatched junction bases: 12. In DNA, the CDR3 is TGCGCCAGCAGCATTCAGACCGGGACAGAGACCTACAATGAGCAGTTCTTC. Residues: CASSIQTGTETYNEQFF.

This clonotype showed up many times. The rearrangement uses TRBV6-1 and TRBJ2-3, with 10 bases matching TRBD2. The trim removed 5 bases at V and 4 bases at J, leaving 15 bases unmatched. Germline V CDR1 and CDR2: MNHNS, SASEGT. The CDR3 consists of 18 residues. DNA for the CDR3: TGTGCCAGCAGTCCTAACCGGAGGCTAGCGGGAGATTCAGATACGCAGTATTTT. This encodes CASSPNRRLAGDSDTQYF.